Below are 32 T cell receptor beta chains sequenced from a single sample in a study of cytomegalovirus exposure and HLA in healthy donors (dated by TCRdb to about 2017). The library came from the immunoSEQ multiplex PCR assay. Held by TCRdb, this immuneACCESS table contains in-frame sequences only and omits some clones. Under half of the omission traces to an unresolved V gene where checked; the cause of the rest is unknown. The table for this sample lists approximately 180,000 clones; more than 70% of them were counted only once. The top ten clonotypes cover more than 1.4% of the sample. The sequenced material came from PBMCs. The receptors were gathered from a woman aged 18-29 years in good health and CMV-seronegative.

The chain employs TRBV25-1 and TRBJ2-5, with D possibly being TRBD2 (6 bases). The CDR3 is 16 amino acids. Germline CDR1 and CDR2: MGHDK and SYGVNS. V was shortened by 4 bases and J by 1 base, with 16 bases between the two germline ends. In DNA, the CDR3 is TGTGCCAGCAGTGCCCCCCTCGGAGCGGGCCAAGAGACCCAGTACTTC. Protein sequence: CASSAPLGAGQETQYF.

This chain uses TRBV6-5 with TRBJ1-2; 11 nucleotides line up with TRBD1. J lost 7 bases, V lost 6 bases, and 10 bases had no gene match. The germline gives CDR1 MNHEY, CDR2 SVGAGI. This CDR3 comprises 15 residues. For the CDR3, the DNA is TGTGCCAGCAGAGAAACCGGGACAGGGGGGGGTGGCTACACCTTC. This codes for CASRETGTGGGGYTF.

The rearrangement uses TRBV6-1 and TRBJ1-3; TRBD1 agrees at 9 bases. The CDR3 totals 15 residues. Unmatched junction bases numbered 4, after V lost 6 bases and J lost 1 base. The germline V gene encodes CDR1 MNHNS and CDR2 SASEGT. CDR3 in amino acids: CASRGGQGSGNTIYF. CDR3 coding DNA: TGTGCCAGCAGGGGGGGACAGGGATCTGGAAACACCATATATTTT.

The chain links TRBV7-2 to TRBJ2-1, with no clear D. The germline V gene has CDR1 SGHTA and CDR2 FQGNSA. The CDR3 runs to 14 residues. Trimming removed 1 base from V and 4 bases from J, with 8 bases in between. DNA for the CDR3: TGTGCCAGCAGCTTAGGGCCAGATTACAATGAGCAGTTCTTC. Its translation: CASSLGPDYNEQFF.

The rearrangement joins TRBV27 to TRBJ2-2; 16 bases are shared with TRBD2. The ends lost 4 bases at V and 5 bases at J; junction bases unmatched: 10. The V gene's germline CDR1 is MNHEY and CDR2 SMNVEV (reference sequence). This CDR3 has 19 residues. DNA for the CDR3: TGTGCCAGCAGTTCCCCACCGGGACTAGCGGGAGGGGATACCGGGGAGCTGTTTTTT. This translates into CASSSPPGLAGGDTGELFF.

The chain links TRBV6-1 to TRBJ2-7, with a possible D match to TRBD1 (6 bases). Trimming shortened V by 8 bases and J by 1 base, and 12 bases separated the two germline ends. The CDR3 contains 13 residues. Germline V gene sequence: CDR1 MNHNS, CDR2 SASEGT. CDR3 protein: CASGAGESYEQYF. As DNA, the CDR3 is TGTGCCAGCGGGGCAGGGGAGTCCTACGAGCAGTACTTC.

This rearrangement joins TRBV5-1 to TRBJ2-5; TRBD1 matches at 12 bases. Unmatched junction bases numbered 6, after V lost 4 bases and J lost 5 bases. Germline V gene data show CDR1 as SGHRS and CDR2 as YFSETQ. The CDR3 loop spans 15 amino acids. CDR3 protein: CASSQGTGGVETQYF. As DNA, the CDR3 is TGCGCCAGCAGCCAAGGGACAGGGGGCGTGGAGACCCAGTACTTC.

The chain combines TRBV11-1 with TRBJ2-5, with 10 bases fitting TRBD2. V dropped 6 bases and J dropped 5; count of bases not matched to a gene: 6. This CDR3 is 14 amino acids long. Per germline, CDR1 SGHAT and CDR2 FQDESV (reference sequence). DNA of the CDR3: TGTGCCAGCAGACCCGGGACTAGCGTGGAGACCCAGTACTTC. Encoded protein: CASRPGTSVETQYF.

The chain couples TRBV28 to TRBJ2-1, with D uncertain. The CDR3 covers 13 residues. V was clipped by 3 bases and J by 3 bases, with 6 bases between them. CDR1 and CDR2 (germline): MDHEN, SYDVKM. The CDR3 DNA reads as TGTGCCAGCAGTTTGGGCCGCTACAATGAGCAGTTCTTC. Translated: CASSLGRYNEQFF.

In this sample, this clone turned up once. The rearrangement joins TRBV19 to TRBJ1-1; no clear D. The length of the CDR3 is 15 residues. Germline V lookup: CDR1 LNHDA, CDR2 SQIVND (reference sequence). The germline V and J ends were trimmed by 4 bases and 1 base, with 13 bases remaining between them. The CDR3 loop reads CASSRPWAPNTEAFF. Here the CDR3 DNA reads TGTGCCAGTAGTAGACCCTGGGCCCCGAACACTGAAGCTTTCTTT.

The V gene is TRBV7-9, the J gene TRBJ2-2; 13 nucleotides match TRBD2. The germline V gene encodes CDR1 SEHNR and CDR2 FQNEAQ (reference sequence). The length of the CDR3 is 19 residues. The V and J ends lost 1 base and 0 bases, in that order; junction bases with no gene match: 5. CDR3 nucleotides: TGTGCCAGCAGCTTAGTTGGGGGACTAGCGGGGTCGAACACCGGGGAGCTGTTTTTT. It codes for CASSLVGGLAGSNTGELFF. Variable domain in full (rest from reference TRBV7-9 and TRBJ2-2): DTGVSQNPRHKITKRGQNVTFRCDPISEHNRLYWYRQTLGQGPEFLTYFQNEAQLEKSRLLSDRFSAERPKGSFSTLEIQRTEQGDSAMYLCASSLVGGLAGSNTGELFFGEGSRLTVL.

The chain links TRBV5-1 to TRBJ2-7; 7 bases are a match to TRBD1. Per the germline V gene, CDR1 is SGHRS and CDR2 is YFSETQ. There are 14 residues in the CDR3. V was pared by 4 bases and J by 3 bases, with 7 bases of the junction left unmatched. CDR3: CASSPLGQVYEQYF. CDR3 DNA sequence: TGCGCCAGCAGCCCCCTTGGACAGGTCTACGAGCAGTACTTC.

This sequence joins TRBV19 and TRBJ2-6; possible D gene TRBD1, 5 bases. V was cut by 8 bases and J by 4 bases, with 12 bases left in between. This CDR3 has 14 amino acids. Germline V gene data show CDR1 as LNHDA and CDR2 as SQIVND (reference sequence). CDR3 sequence (DNA): TGTGCCAGTTTACAGGAGCCCGGGGCCAACGTCCTGACTTTC. It is translated as CASLQEPGANVLTF.

CDR3 region: CASSLHRDTEAFF. CDR3 sequence (DNA): TGTGCCAGCAGCTTGCACAGGGACACTGAAGCTTTCTTT. The chain uses TRBV11-3 and TRBJ1-1, with a weak D call TRBD1 (6 bases). V shed 3 bases and J shed 3 bases, with 8 bases lying between them. The CDR3 has 13 amino acids. Per germline, CDR1 SGHNT and CDR2 YENEEA.

This clone was picked up a small number of times. The gene calls are TRBV5-4 and TRBJ1-5; 9 bases are shared with TRBD1. Germline V lookup: CDR1 SGHNT, CDR2 YYREEE (reference sequence). After removal of 4 bases from V and 3 bases from J, the junction contained 5 bases not matched to a gene. CDR3 length equals 15 residues. CDR3 nucleotide sequence: TGTGCCAGCAGCCAGGGACAGGGATTCAATCAGCCCCAGCATTTT. Protein sequence: CASSQGQGFNQPQHF.

This chain joins TRBV27 and TRBJ1-2, with unresolved D. This CDR3 contains 13 residues. Trimming took 2 bases from V and 4 from J, leaving 8 bases between them. Germline CDR1 is MNHEY and CDR2 is SMNVEV (reference sequence). For the CDR3, the DNA is TGTGCCAGCAGTTTAGGAGGAAGCTATGGCTACACCTTC. This encodes CASSLGGSYGYTF.

The V gene is TRBV19, the J gene TRBJ1-3; 11 bases line up with TRBD1. From germline, CDR1 is LNHDA and CDR2 SQIVND (reference sequence). V trimming: 6 bases; J trimming: 0 bases; junction bases outside the gene matches: 10. The CDR3 is 18 amino acids. CDR3 coding DNA: TGTGCCAGTAGAGGATACCGGGGGACAGGGGGCTCTGGAAACACCATATATTTT. This gives the protein CASRGYRGTGGSGNTIYF.

This chain uses TRBV7-9 with TRBJ1-2; D unresolved. Trimming removed 3 bases from V and 5 bases from J, with 13 bases in between. In germline, CDR1 is SEHNR, CDR2 FQNEAQ (reference sequence). CDR3 length equals 14 residues. The CDR3 region has the DNA TGTGCCAGCAGCTTTGGCGAGGTTGGGTATGGCTACACCTTC. Protein product: CASSFGEVGYGYTF.

The chain couples TRBV10-3 to TRBJ1-2; 8 nucleotides line up with TRBD1. Trimming took 2 bases from V and 8 from J; bases not matched to a gene: 4. The CDR3 is made up of 13 amino acids. Germline CDR1 ENHRY, CDR2 SYGVKD. CDR3 protein: CAISEDRGGGYTF. The CDR3 DNA sequence: TGTGCCATCAGTGAGGACAGGGGAGGGGGCTACACCTTC.

V usage is TRBV6-1 and J usage is TRBJ2-7; D unclear. V lost 7 bases to trimming and J lost 3 bases, with 7 bases between them. This CDR3 contains 11 residues. Looked up from germline, CDR1 is MNHNS and CDR2 is SASEGT. CDR3 loop: CASTLGYEQYF. The CDR3 region has the DNA TGTGCCAGCACCCTAGGCTACGAGCAGTACTTC.

The rearrangement links TRBV5-4 to TRBJ2-2, with unresolved D. The CDR3 sequence is 14 residues long. CDR1 is SGHNT, CDR2 YYREEE, per germline (reference sequence). V lost 0 bases, J lost 4 bases, and 7 bases lay in between. In DNA form, the CDR3 reads TGTGCCAGCAGCTTGGAGTCAGGCACCGGGGAGCTGTTTTTT. Its translation: CASSLESGTGELFF.

The rearrangement uses TRBV7-2 and TRBJ2-1; 12 nucleotides align to TRBD2. Trimming cost V 1 base and J 6 bases; bases outside gene matches: 7. Per germline, CDR1 SGHTA and CDR2 FQGNSA. The CDR3 extends over 17 amino acids. CDR3 protein: CASSLVGGGLAGNEQFF. The CDR3 DNA sequence: TGTGCCAGCAGCTTAGTTGGGGGGGGACTAGCGGGCAATGAGCAGTTCTTC. Full variable domain (remainder filled in from reference TRBV7-2 and TRBJ2-1): GAGVSQSPSNKVTEKGKDVELRCDPISGHTALYWYRQSLGQGLEFLIYFQGNSAPDKSGLPSDRFSAERTGGSVSTLTIQRTQQEDSAVYLCASSLVGGGLAGNEQFFGPGTRLTVL.

The DNA of the CDR3 is TGTGCCAGCAGCCCGACGGGGGACGGTCTGACCCAGCATTTT. Protein: CASSPTGDGLTQHF. J is TRBJ1-5 and V is TRBV6-6, with a tentative D call TRBD1 (5 bases). The CDR3 runs 14 residues. Trimming took 6 bases from V and 11 from J, leaving 20 bases between them. The V gene's germline CDR1 is MNHNY and CDR2 SVGAGI (reference sequence).

The chain combines TRBV6-5 with TRBJ2-3; D is unclear. The CDR3 contains 14 residues. Trimming took off 2 bases at V and 2 bases at J, with 8 bases between the two ends. Per germline, CDR1 MNHEY and CDR2 SVGAGI. The CDR3 DNA follows: TGTGCCAGCAGTTACGGCGGCTTCACAGATACGCAGTATTTT. It encodes CASSYGGFTDTQYF.

This clone was picked up a small number of times. The J gene is TRBJ1-1, the V gene TRBV18; a possible D gene is TRBD1 (6 bases). Trimming left V 1 base short and J 4 bases short, with 10 bases between. Per germline, CDR1 KGHSH and CDR2 LQKENI. This CDR3 is 14 amino acids long. This CDR3 reads CASSPQGGATEAFF. As DNA, the CDR3 is TGTGCCAGCTCACCACAGGGGGGGGCCACTGAAGCTTTCTTT.

V and J are TRBV2 and TRBJ1-3; 9 positions match TRBD1. The V and J ends lost 7 bases and 4 bases, in that order; junction bases with no gene match: 11. CDR3 length: 16 amino acids. In germline, CDR1 is SNHLY, CDR2 FYNNEI. CDR3 sequence (DNA): TGTGCCAGCACCTTGGACAGGGGAACATCCGGAAACACCATATATTTT. This codes for CASTLDRGTSGNTIYF.

The genes are TRBV29-1 and TRBJ2-7; tentative D call: TRBD1 (5 bases). The V end was cut by 7 bases, the J end by 1 base, with 14 bases between. This CDR3 region has 13 residues. In germline, CDR1 is SQVTM, CDR2 ANQGSEA. As DNA, the CDR3 is TGCAGCGCCTCAACAGACAGTTCCTACGAGCAGTACTTC. It specifies CSASTDSSYEQYF.

This sequence joins TRBV18 and TRBJ2-7; 9 bases map to TRBD2. From germline, CDR1 is KGHSH and CDR2 LQKENI. Trimming removed 0 bases from V and 5 bases from J; junction bases left unmatched: 5. The CDR3 has 15 residues. CDR3 sequence (DNA): TGTGCCAGCTCACCACCCGGGACTAGCTTCCACGAGCAGTACTTC. Amino acid sequence: CASSPPGTSFHEQYF.

This clone was detected only once. The V gene is TRBV5-4, the J gene TRBJ1-2; possibly TRBD1 for D (6 bases). The ends were cut back, 2 bases at V and 7 bases at J, with 24 bases in the middle. The CDR3 has 17 amino acids. CDR1 and CDR2 (germline): SGHNT, YYREEE (reference sequence). CDR3 nucleotides: TGTGCCAGCAGCTTCACCGGGACACCCAGGATTGGTGGTGGCTACACCTTC. Encoded protein: CASSFTGTPRIGGGYTF.

The V gene is TRBV11-2, the J gene TRBJ2-2; D is possibly TRBD1 (5 bases). Trimming took off 5 bases at V and 5 bases at J, with 9 bases between the two ends. CDR3 length: 13 residues. Germline values: CDR1 SGHAT, CDR2 FQNNGV. This chain's CDR3 is CASSRQLTGELFF. The CDR3 DNA reads as TGTGCCAGCAGCAGACAGTTAACCGGGGAGCTGTTTTTT.

This chain connects TRBV15 to TRBJ2-2; possibly TRBD2 for D (7 bases). The length of the CDR3 is 17 residues. V shed 3 bases and J shed 4 bases, with 18 bases lying between them. Germline V gene data show CDR1 as LNHNV and CDR2 as YYDKDF (reference sequence). DNA for the CDR3: TGTGCCACCAGCAGGGGGGGGCCAAGCGGGGTCACCGGGGAGCTGTTTTTT. Translation gives CATSRGGPSGVTGELFF.

J is TRBJ1-1 and V is TRBV15, with D perhaps matching TRBD1 (6 bases). This CDR3 region has 15 residues. Trimming removed 0 bases at V and 4 bases at J, with 12 bases between. The germline gives CDR1 LNHNV, CDR2 YYDKDF (reference sequence). This CDR3 reads CATSRDLTGLTEAFF. DNA for the CDR3: TGTGCCACCAGCAGAGATCTTACAGGGCTCACTGAAGCTTTCTTT.